These 12 T cell receptor beta chains share one sample of origin, sequenced in a study of metastatic and nonmetastatic thyroid tumors. TCRdb re-called the PCR reads via MiXCR. The table records around 34,000 clones, over 12% of them present only once. None of the patients had undergone any treatment ahead of thyroid surgery. The sample consisted of blood. These receptors came from a male donor with papillary thyroid cancer or a benign thyroid nodule (not recorded which). Some clones in this sample may be carry-over from other donors' samples.

A remark on this clone: A read error is possible here, since a much larger clone lies one base away. The V gene is TRBV29-1, the J gene TRBJ1-4, with D uncertain. Trimming took off 6 bases at V and 0 bases at J, with 11 bases between the two ends. The germline V gene has CDR1 SQVTM and CDR2 ANQGSEA. CDR3 length: 14 residues. The CDR3 DNA follows: TGCAGCGTGGCCGACGTGGCAACTAATGAAAAACTGTTTTTT. It specifies CSVADVATNEKLFF. The complete variable domain, with remaining parts taken from reference TRBV29-1 and TRBJ1-4, reads SAVISQKPSRDICQRGTSLTIQCQVDSQVTMMFWYRQQPGQSLTLIATANQGSEATYESGFVIDKFPISRPNLTFSTLTVSNMSPEDSSIYLCSVADVATNEKLFFGSGTQLSVL.

Concerning this clone: An end of the junction differs from the germline gene, which may be a read error. The V call is TRBV30, the J call TRBJ1-4; unclear D gene. Germline assignment: CDR1 GTSNPN and CDR2 SVGIG (reference sequence). CDR3 length: 15 residues. This CDR3 reads CAWGGLVSTNEKLFF. The CDR3 DNA sequence: TGTGCCTGGGGAGGCCTGGTTTCAACCAATGAAAAACTGTTTTTT.

Ten or more counts support this clone. The chain joins TRBV20-1 to TRBJ2-1; D gene ambiguous. V was trimmed by 1 base and J by 3 bases, leaving 4 bases between them. Germline V gives CDR1 DFQATT, CDR2 SNEGSKA (reference sequence). CDR3 length equals 12 residues. The CDR3 DNA sequence: TGCAGTGCTAGAGCGGACTACAATGAGCAGTTCTTC. Protein: CSARADYNEQFF.

This clone was observed at least ten times. This sequence joins TRBV20-1 and TRBJ1-2; TRBD1 might be the D (5 bases). Germline CDR1 DFQATT, CDR2 SNEGSKA (reference sequence). The CDR3 totals 12 residues. V was trimmed by 3 bases and J by 8 bases, leaving 13 bases between them. This CDR3 reads CSASGGGTGYTF. The CDR3 DNA follows: TGCAGTGCTAGCGGTGGGGGGACGGGCTACACCTTC.

This clone came up many times. The chain carries TRBV6-1 and TRBJ2-1; D is uncertain. Trimming removed 5 bases from V and 8 bases from J, with 16 bases in between. Per germline, CDR1 MNHNS and CDR2 SASEGT. This CDR3 spans 14 amino acids. This CDR3 reads CASSLPAADDEQFF. In nucleotides, the CDR3 is TGTGCCAGCAGTTTACCGGCCGCCGACGATGAGCAGTTCTTC.

This clone has at least ten counts. The chain carries TRBV28 and TRBJ1-5; D not certain. The CDR3 has 13 residues. V was trimmed by 3 bases and J by 4 bases, leaving 7 bases between them. CDR1 MDHEN and CDR2 SYDVKM come from the germline V gene. The CDR3 is CASSFTANQPQHF. DNA of the CDR3: TGTGCCAGCAGTTTCACAGCTAATCAGCCCCAGCATTTT. The entire variable domain, with the rest obtained from reference TRBV28 and TRBJ1-5, is as follows: DVKVTQSSRYLVKRTGEKVFLECVQDMDHENMFWYRQDPGLGLRLIYFSYDVKMKEKGDIPEGYSVSREKKERFSLILESASTNQTSMYLCASSFTANQPQHFGDGTRLSIL.

This clone was counted ten times or more. The V call is TRBV3-1, the J call TRBJ1-2; the match to TRBD1 covers 8 bases. The CDR3 has 14 residues. Germline values: CDR1 LGHDT, CDR2 YNNKEL (reference sequence). Trimming took 1 base from V and 6 from J; bases not matched to a gene: 4. CDR3 bases: TGTGCCAGCAGCCAAGGCCAGGGGGCCCATGGCTACACCTTC. Its translation: CASSQGQGAHGYTF.

This chain joins TRBV11-2 and TRBJ2-7, with D perhaps assigned TRBD1 or TRBD2 (7 bases each). The CDR3 covers 13 residues. Trimming pared 0 bases from V and 10 bases from J, leaving 13 bases between. The germline CDR1 and CDR2 sequences are SGHAT and FQNNGV. CDR3 loop: CASSLEAGGGQYF. In nucleotides, the CDR3 is TGTGCCAGCAGCTTAGAGGCAGGGGGGGGACAGTACTTC.

This clone showed up many times. This rearrangement joins TRBV19 to TRBJ1-6; D uncertain. CDR1 is LNHDA, CDR2 SQIVND, per germline (reference sequence). V lost 4 bases and J 7 bases, leaving 11 bases between the germline ends. The CDR3 contains 14 residues. CDR3 nucleotides: TGTGCCAGTAGTAGTAAGGGAATCAATTCACCCCTCCACTTT. Amino acid sequence: CASSSKGINSPLHF.

This clone was detected ten times or more. The V call is TRBV3-1, the J call TRBJ1-2; 10 nucleotides line up with TRBD1. The V segment lost 4 bases and the J segment 6 bases; nucleotides outside the gene matches: 2. This CDR3 contains 13 residues. Looked up from germline, CDR1 is LGHDT and CDR2 is YNNKEL (reference sequence). The CDR3 protein is CASSPGTGDGYTF. Written as DNA, the CDR3 is TGTGCCAGCAGCCCAGGGACAGGGGATGGCTACACCTTC.

This clone was detected ten times or more. This chain joins TRBV6-2 or TRBV6-3 and TRBJ2-7; 7 bases fit TRBD2. Germline CDR1 and CDR2: MNHEY and SVGEGT. Trimming at V came to 5 bases and at J to 7 bases, leaving 14 bases not matched to a gene. The CDR3 is made up of 15 amino acids. The CDR3 nucleotides read TGTGCCAGCAGTCCTACGGGTGGGAGGGCTTGGGAGCAGTACTTC. Translation: CASSPTGGRAWEQYF.

This clone has at least ten counts. The V call is TRBV20-1, the J call TRBJ2-3, with no clear D. The CDR3 is made up of 14 amino acids. V lost 6 bases and J lost 5, with 18 bases in between. Germline V gives CDR1 DFQATT, CDR2 SNEGSKA (reference sequence). The CDR3 reads CSAPKGGVGDTQYF. The CDR3 coding sequence is TGCAGTGCCCCTAAGGGTGGGGTAGGAGATACGCAGTATTTT.